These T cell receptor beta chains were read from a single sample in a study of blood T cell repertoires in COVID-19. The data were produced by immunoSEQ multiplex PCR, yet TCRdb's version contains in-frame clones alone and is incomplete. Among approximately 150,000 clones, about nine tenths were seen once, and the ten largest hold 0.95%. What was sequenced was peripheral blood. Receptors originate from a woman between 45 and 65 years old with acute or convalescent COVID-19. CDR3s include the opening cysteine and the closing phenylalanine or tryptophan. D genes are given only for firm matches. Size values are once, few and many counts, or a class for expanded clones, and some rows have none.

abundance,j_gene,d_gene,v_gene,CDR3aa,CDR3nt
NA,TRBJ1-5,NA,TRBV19,CASSTLFSGSPYPQPQHF,TGTGCCAGTAGTACCCTTTTCTCGGGGTCCCCCTATCCGCAGCCCCAGCATTTT
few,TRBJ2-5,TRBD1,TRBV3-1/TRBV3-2,CASSQDPGTGGRETQYF,TGTGCCAGCAGCCAGGACCCCGGGACAGGGGGTAGGGAGACCCAGTACTTC
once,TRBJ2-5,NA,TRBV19,CASSKRGQETQYF,TGTGCCAGTAGTAAACGGGGGCAAGAGACCCAGTACTTC
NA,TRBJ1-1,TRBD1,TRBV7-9,CASSLVTGGTEAFF,TGTGCCAGCAGCTTAGTAACAGGGGGCACTGAAGCTTTCTTT
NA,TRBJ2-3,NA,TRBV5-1,CASLQGIQGDTQYF,TGCGCCAGCTTACAGGGAATCCAAGGAGATACGCAGTATTTT
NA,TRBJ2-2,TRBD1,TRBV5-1,CASSPGQGNTGELFF,TGCGCCAGCAGCCCCGGACAGGGGAACACCGGGGAGCTGTTTTTT
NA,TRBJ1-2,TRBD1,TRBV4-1,CASSLGQGPNYGYTF,TGCGCCAGCAGCCTTGGACAGGGGCCCAACTATGGCTACACCTTC
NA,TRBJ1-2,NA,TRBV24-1,CATRGPTMDYTF,TGTGCCACCAGGGGTCCAACTATGGACTACACCTTC
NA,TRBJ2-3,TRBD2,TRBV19,CASSIGSGGSTDTQYF,TGTGCCAGTAGTATAGGTAGCGGGGGCAGCACAGATACGCAGTATTTT
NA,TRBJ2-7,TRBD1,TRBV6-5,CASSLAGTGFEQYF,TGTGCCAGCAGTTTAGCCGGGACAGGGTTCGAGCAGTACTTC
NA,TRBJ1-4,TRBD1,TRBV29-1,CSVEGTGREKLFF,TGCAGCGTTGAAGGGACAGGGCGGGAAAAACTGTTTTTT
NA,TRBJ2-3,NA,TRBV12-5,CASGLLSDTQYF,TGTGCTAGTGGTTTGTTATCAGATACGCAGTATTTT
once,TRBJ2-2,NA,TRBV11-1,CASSPGEGELFF,TGTGCCAGCAGCCCGGGGGAAGGGGAGCTGTTTTTT
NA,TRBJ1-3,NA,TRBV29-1,CSVDSSGNTIYF,TGCAGCGTTGACAGCTCTGGAAACACCATATATTTT
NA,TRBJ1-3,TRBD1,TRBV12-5,CASGWRLGQVLTLSSGNTIYF,TGTGCTAGTGGTTGGAGATTAGGACAGGTATTAACTCTCAGCTCTGGAAACACCATATATTTT
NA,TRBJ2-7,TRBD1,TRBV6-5,CASRLDRDRSYEQYF,TGTGCCAGCAGATTGGACCGGGACAGGTCCTACGAGCAGTACTTC
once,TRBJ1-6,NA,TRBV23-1,CASSQSGPPKGLSPLHF,TGCGCCAGCAGTCAATCGGGGCCTCCCAAGGGCCTTTCACCCCTCCACTTT
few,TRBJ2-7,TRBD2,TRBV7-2,CASSPVGGSSYEQYF,TGTGCCAGCAGCCCCGTCGGGGGGAGCTCCTACGAGCAGTACTTC
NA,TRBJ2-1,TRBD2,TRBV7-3,CASSLGVSSGAAHNEQFF,TGTGCCAGCAGCTTAGGGGTATCTAGCGGGGCGGCGCACAATGAGCAGTTCTTC
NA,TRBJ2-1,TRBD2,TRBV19,CASRGRRGLAESSYNEQFF,TGTGCCAGTAGAGGGAGGAGAGGACTAGCGGAGAGCTCCTACAATGAGCAGTTCTTC
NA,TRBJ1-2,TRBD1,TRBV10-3,CASRQGEYGYTF,TGTGCCTCCCGACAGGGGGAATATGGCTACACCTTC
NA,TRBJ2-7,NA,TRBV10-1,CASSSSRGYEQYF,TGCGCCAGCAGTTCCTCTAGGGGATACGAGCAGTACTTC
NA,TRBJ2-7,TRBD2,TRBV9,CASSLGVAGGYEQYF,TGTGCCAGCAGCTTGGGAGTAGCGGGGGGCTACGAGCAGTACTTC
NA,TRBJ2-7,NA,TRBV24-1,CATRRVGESEIYEQYF,TGTGCCACCCGGAGGGTAGGGGAGAGTGAAATATACGAGCAGTACTTC
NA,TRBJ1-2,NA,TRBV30,CAWGANGYTF,TGTGCCTGGGGGGCCAACGGCTACACCTTC
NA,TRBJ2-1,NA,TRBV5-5,CASSLRGAHNEQFF,TGTGCCAGCAGCTTACGTGGGGCCCACAATGAGCAGTTCTTC
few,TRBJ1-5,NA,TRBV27,CASSVSYSQPQHF,TGTGCCAGCAGCGTAAGCTATAGTCAGCCCCAGCATTTT
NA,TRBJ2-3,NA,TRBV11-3,CASSLDLGAGDTQYF,TGTGCCAGCAGCCTAGATCTAGGGGCCGGAGATACGCAGTATTTT
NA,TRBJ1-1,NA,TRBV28,CASSLRGNTEAFF,TGTGCCAGCAGTTTGCGGGGCAACACTGAAGCTTTCTTT
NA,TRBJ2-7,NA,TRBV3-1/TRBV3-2,CASSQVYGSSYEQYF,TGTGCCAGCAGCCAAGTGTACGGTAGCTCCTACGAGCAGTACTTC
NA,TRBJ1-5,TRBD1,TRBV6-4,CASRRAGGRQPQHF,TGTGCCAGCCGCAGAGCAGGGGGCAGACAGCCCCAGCATTTT
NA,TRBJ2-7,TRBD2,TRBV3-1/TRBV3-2,CASSQDVASAGGREQYF,TGTGCCAGCAGCCAAGACGTCGCGTCGGCGGGGGGGCGCGAGCAGTACTTC
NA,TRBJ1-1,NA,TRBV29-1,CSAPGRPEAFF,TGCAGCGCCCCCGGGAGGCCTGAAGCTTTCTTT
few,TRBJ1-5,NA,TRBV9,CASSVGSGIQAQHF,TGTGCCAGCAGCGTAGGCTCCGGGATTCAAGCCCAGCATTTT
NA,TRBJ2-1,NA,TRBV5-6,CASSFRRSNEQFF,TGTGCCAGCAGCTTTCGGCGGTCTAATGAGCAGTTCTTC
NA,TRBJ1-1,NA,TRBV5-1,CASSLGEAEAFF,TGCGCCAGCAGCTTGGGGGAGGCGGAAGCTTTCTTT
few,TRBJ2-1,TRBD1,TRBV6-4,CASSTLNRGSEQFF,TGTGCCAGCAGTACCTTAAACAGGGGGAGTGAGCAGTTCTTC
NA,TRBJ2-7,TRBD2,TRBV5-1,CASSLALISAGGAYEQYF,TGCGCCAGCAGCTTGGCCTTAATCTCCGCGGGAGGCGCCTACGAGCAGTACTTC
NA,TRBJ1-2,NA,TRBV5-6,CASSFSSANYGYTF,TGTGCCAGCAGCTTTAGCTCCGCTAACTATGGCTACACCTTC
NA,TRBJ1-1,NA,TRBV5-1,CASSLGRRQTEAFF,TGCGCCAGCAGCTTGGGGCGCAGGCAAACTGAAGCTTTCTTT
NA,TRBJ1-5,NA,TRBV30,CAWSVRQGGQPQHF,TGTGCCTGGAGTGTTAGGCAGGGAGGTCAGCCCCAGCATTTT
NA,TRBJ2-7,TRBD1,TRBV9,CASSAGTGREQYF,TGTGCCAGCAGCGCTGGGACAGGGAGGGAGCAGTACTTC
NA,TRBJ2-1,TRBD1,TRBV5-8,CASSRTGGPYNEQFF,TGTGCCAGCAGCAGAACAGGGGGGCCTTACAATGAGCAGTTCTTC
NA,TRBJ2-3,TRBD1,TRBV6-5,CASSYSRGRTDTQYF,TGTGCCAGCAGTTACTCGAGGGGGCGGACAGATACGCAGTATTTT
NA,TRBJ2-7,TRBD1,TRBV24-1,CATSAATGVTEQYF,TGTGCCACCAGTGCGGCGACAGGGGTAACCGAGCAGTACTTC
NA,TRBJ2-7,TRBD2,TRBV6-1,CASSVVWASGNYEQYF,TGTGCCAGCAGTGTGGTGTGGGCTAGCGGGAACTACGAGCAGTACTTC
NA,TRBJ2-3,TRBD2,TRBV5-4,CASSSLAGSTDTQYF,TGTGCCAGCAGCTCGCTAGCGGGGAGCACAGATACGCAGTATTTT
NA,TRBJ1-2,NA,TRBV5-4,CASSPPAGFGYTF,TGTGCCAGCAGCCCCCCGGCGGGCTTTGGCTACACCTTC
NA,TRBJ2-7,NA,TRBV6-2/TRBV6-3,CASSKRTPYEQYF,TGTGCCAGCAGTAAGCGGACTCCCTACGAGCAGTACTTC
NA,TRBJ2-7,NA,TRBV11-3,CASSVTGYEQYF,TGTGCCAGCAGCGTGACTGGATACGAGCAGTACTTC
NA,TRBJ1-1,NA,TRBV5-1,CASSSQGRGTEAFF,TGCGCCAGCAGCTCTCAGGGGAGGGGCACTGAAGCTTTCTTT
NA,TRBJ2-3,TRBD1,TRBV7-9,CASSPRTGLYADTQYF,TGTGCCAGCAGCCCGAGGACAGGACTCTACGCAGATACGCAGTATTTT
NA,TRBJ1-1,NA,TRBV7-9,CASSPSGNTEAFF,TGTGCCAGCAGTCCGTCAGGGAACACTGAAGCTTTCTTT
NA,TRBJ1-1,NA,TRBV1,CTSSQLLTGKAFF,TGCACCAGCAGCCAACTTTTGACAGGCAAAGCTTTCTTT
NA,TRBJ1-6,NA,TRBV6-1,CASSEVSGGNSPLHF,TGTGCCAGCAGTGAGGTTAGCGGTGGAAATTCACCCCTCCACTTT
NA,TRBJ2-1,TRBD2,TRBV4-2,CASSQSWTSGSLEQFF,TGTGCCAGCAGCCAATCGTGGACTAGCGGGAGTTTAGAGCAGTTCTTC
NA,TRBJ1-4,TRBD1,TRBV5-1,CASSYELGEQGNEKLFF,TGCGCCAGCAGCTATGAATTGGGGGAACAGGGGAATGAAAAACTGTTTTTT
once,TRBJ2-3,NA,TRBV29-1,CSGVLGGTDTQYF,TGCAGCGGTGTGCTAGGGGGCACAGATACGCAGTATTTT
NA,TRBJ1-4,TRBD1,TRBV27,CASSLGGQGGMTNEKLFF,TGTGCCAGCAGTTTAGGGGGACAGGGGGGAATGACTAATGAAAAACTGTTTTTT